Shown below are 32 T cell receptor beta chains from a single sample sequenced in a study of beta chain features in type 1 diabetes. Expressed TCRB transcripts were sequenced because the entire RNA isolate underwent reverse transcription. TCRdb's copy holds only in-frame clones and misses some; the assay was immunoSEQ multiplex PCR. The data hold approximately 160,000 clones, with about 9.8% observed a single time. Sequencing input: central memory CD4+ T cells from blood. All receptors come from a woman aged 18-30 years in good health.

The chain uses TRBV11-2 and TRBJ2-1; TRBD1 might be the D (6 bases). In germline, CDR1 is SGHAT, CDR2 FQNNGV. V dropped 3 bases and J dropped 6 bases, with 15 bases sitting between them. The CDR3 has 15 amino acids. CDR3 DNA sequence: TGTGCCAGCAGCTTGATTTTACAGGGTATCAATGAGCAGTTCTTC. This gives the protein CASSLILQGINEQFF.

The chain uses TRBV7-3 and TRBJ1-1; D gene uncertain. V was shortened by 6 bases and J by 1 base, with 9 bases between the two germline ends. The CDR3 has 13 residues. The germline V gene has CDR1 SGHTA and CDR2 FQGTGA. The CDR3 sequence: CASRSEGNTEAFF. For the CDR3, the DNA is TGTGCCAGCAGGTCCGAGGGGAACACTGAAGCTTTCTTT.

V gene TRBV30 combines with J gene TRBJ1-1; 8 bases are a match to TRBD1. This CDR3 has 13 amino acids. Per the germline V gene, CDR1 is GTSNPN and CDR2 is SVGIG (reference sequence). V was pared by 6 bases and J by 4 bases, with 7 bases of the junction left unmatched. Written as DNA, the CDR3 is TGTGCCTGTCCAGGGGGCACTGGCACTGAAGCTTTCTTT. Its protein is CACPGGTGTEAFF.

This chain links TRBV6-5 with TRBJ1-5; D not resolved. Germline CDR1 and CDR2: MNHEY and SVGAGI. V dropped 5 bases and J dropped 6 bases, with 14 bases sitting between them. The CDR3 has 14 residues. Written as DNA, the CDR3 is TGTGCCAGCAGTCCTGTGTCCGGGTCTCAGCCCCAGCATTTT. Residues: CASSPVSGSQPQHF.

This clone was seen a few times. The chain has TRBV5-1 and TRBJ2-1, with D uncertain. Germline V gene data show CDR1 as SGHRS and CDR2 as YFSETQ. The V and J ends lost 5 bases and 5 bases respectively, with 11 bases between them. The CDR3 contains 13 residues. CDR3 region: CASSRLEDNEQFF. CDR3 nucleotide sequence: TGCGCCAGCAGTAGGCTAGAAGACAATGAGCAGTTCTTC.

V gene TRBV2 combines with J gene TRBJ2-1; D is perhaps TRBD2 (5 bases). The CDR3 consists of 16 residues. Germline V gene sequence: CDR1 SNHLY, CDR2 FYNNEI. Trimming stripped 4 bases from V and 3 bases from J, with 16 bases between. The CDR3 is CASSVRAGNSYNEQFF. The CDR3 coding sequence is TGTGCCAGCAGTGTGAGGGCCGGGAATAGCTACAATGAGCAGTTCTTC.

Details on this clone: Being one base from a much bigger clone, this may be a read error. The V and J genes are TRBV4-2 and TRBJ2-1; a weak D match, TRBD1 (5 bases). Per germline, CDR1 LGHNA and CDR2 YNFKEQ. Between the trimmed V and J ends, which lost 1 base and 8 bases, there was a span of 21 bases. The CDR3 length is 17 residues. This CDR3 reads CASSQVDMGLLTDEQFF. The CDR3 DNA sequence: TGTGCCAGCAGCCAAGTTGATATGGGGCTCCTAACCGATGAGCAGTTCTTC.

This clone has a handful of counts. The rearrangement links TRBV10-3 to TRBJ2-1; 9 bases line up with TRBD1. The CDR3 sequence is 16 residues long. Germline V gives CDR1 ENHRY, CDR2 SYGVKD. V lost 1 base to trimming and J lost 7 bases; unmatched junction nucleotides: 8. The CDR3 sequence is CAISEWGQGLENEQFF. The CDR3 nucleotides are TGTGCCATCAGTGAGTGGGGACAGGGATTGGAGAATGAGCAGTTCTTC.

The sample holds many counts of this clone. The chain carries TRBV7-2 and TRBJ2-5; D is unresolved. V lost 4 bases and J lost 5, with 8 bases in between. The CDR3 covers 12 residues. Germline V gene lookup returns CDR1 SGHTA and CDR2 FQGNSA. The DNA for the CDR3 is TGTGCCAGCAGCTCTAACTCCGAGACCCAGTACTTC. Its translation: CASSSNSETQYF.

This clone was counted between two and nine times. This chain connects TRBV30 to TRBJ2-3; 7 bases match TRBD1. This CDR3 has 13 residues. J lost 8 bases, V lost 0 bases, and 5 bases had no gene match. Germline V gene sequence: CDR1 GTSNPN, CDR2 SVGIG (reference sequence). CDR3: CAWSVRDRGTQYF. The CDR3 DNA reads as TGTGCCTGGAGTGTACGGGACAGAGGTACGCAGTATTTT.

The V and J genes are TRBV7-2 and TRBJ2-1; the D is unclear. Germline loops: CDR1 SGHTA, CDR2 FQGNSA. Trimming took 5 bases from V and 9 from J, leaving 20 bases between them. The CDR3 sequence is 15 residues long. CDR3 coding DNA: TGTGCCAGCAGCCCGCGGTATGTGGCCGGTGTTGAGCAGTTCTTC. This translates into CASSPRYVAGVEQFF.

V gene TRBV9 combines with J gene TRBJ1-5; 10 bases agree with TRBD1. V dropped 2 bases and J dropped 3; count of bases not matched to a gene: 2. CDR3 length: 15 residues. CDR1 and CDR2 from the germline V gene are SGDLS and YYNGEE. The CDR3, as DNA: TGTGCCAGCAGCGTTGGGACAGGGGCCAATCAGCCCCAGCATTTT. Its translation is CASSVGTGANQPQHF.

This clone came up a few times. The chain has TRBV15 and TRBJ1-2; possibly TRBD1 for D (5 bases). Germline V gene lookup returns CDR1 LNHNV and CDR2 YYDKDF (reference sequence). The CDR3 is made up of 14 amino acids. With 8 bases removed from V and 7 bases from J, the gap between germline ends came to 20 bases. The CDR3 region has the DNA TGTGCCACCTCAGGAGGGGCCTTTGGGGGTGGCTACACCTTC. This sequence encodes CATSGGAFGGGYTF.

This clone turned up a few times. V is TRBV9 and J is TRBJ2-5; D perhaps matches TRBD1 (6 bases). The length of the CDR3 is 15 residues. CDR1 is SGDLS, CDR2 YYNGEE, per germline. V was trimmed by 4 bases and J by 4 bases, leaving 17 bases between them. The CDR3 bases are TGTGCCAGCAGCACCCACCAGGGGCGCGGAGAGACCCAGTACTTC. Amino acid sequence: CASSTHQGRGETQYF.

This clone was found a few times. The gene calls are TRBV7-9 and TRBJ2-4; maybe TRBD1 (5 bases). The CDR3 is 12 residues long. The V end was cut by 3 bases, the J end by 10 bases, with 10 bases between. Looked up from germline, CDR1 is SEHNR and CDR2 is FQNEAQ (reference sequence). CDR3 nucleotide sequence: TGTGCCAGCAGCTTTGAGACAGAAATTCAGTACTTC. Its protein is CASSFETEIQYF.

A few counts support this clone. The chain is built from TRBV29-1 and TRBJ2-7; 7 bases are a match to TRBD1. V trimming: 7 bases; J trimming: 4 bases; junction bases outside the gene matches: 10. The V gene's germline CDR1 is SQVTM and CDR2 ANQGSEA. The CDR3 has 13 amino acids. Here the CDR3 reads CSAAQGMGYEQYF. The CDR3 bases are TGCAGCGCTGCACAGGGGATGGGGTACGAGCAGTACTTC.

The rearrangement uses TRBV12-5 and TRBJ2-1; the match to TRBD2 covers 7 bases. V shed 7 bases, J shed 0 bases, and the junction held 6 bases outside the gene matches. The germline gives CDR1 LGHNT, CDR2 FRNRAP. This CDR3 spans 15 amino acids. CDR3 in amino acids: CASEAGGSSYNEQFF. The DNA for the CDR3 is TGTGCTAGTGAAGCCGGCGGGAGCTCCTACAATGAGCAGTTCTTC.

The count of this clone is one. The CDR3 spells CATSRDPGEGHEQFF. CDR3 nucleotides: TGTGCCACCAGCAGAGACCCAGGCGAAGGTCACGAGCAGTTCTTC. V usage is TRBV15 and J usage is TRBJ2-1; unclear D gene. The CDR3 has 15 amino acids. Trimming took off 0 bases at V and 10 bases at J, with 16 bases between the two ends. Per the germline V gene, CDR1 is LNHNV and CDR2 is YYDKDF (reference sequence).

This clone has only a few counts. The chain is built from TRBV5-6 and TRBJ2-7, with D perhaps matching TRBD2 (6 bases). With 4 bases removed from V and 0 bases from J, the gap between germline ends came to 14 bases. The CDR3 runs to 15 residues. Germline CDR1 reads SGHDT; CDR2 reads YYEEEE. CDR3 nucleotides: TGTGCCAGCAGCAGGGCGGGGACCAGCTCCTACGAGCAGTACTTC. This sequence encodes CASSRAGTSSYEQYF.

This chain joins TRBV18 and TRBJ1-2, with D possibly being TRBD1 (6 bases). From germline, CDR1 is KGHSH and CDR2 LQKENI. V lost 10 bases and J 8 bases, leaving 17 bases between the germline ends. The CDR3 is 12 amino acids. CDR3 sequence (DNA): TGTGCCACCCCCGGGAGGGGGAACGGCTACACCTTC. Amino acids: CATPGRGNGYTF.

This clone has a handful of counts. CDR3 in DNA: TGTGCCAGCAGTGACCTCGGGACAGGGGCCTACACCTTC. Its translation is CASSDLGTGAYTF. V usage is TRBV25-1 and J usage is TRBJ1-2, with 10 positions matching TRBD1. The CDR3 has 13 amino acids. The V segment lost 3 bases and the J segment 10 bases; nucleotides outside the gene matches: 5. The germline V gene has CDR1 MGHDK and CDR2 SYGVNS.

The CDR3 bases are TGCGCCAGCAGCAGAAGCGGGGGTGAAGATACGCAGTATTTT. As protein: CASSRSGGEDTQYF. The V and J genes are TRBV5-1 and TRBJ2-3, with TRBD2 matching 8 bases. V lost 4 bases and J lost 5; bases outside the gene matches: 6. Germline loops: CDR1 SGHRS, CDR2 YFSETQ. This CDR3 is built from 14 residues.

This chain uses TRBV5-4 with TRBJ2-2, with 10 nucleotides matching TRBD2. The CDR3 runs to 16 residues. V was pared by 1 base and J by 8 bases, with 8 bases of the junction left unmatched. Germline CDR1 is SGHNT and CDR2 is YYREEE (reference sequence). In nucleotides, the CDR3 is TGTGCCAGCAGCTTGAGCGGGAGGGTTTCCATGGGGGAGCTGTTTTTT. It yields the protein CASSLSGRVSMGELFF. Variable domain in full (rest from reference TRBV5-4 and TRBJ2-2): ETGVTQSPTHLIKTRGQQVTLRCSSQSGHNTVSWYQQALGQGPQFIFQYYREEENGRGNFPPRFSGLQFPNYSSELNVNALELDDSALYLCASSLSGRVSMGELFFGEGSRLTVL.

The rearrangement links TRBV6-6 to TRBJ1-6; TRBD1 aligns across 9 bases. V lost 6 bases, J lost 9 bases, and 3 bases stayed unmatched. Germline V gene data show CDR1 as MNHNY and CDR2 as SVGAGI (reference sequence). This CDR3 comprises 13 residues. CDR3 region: CASSGQGTSPLHF. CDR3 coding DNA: TGTGCCAGCAGCGGACAGGGGACTTCACCCCTCCACTTT.

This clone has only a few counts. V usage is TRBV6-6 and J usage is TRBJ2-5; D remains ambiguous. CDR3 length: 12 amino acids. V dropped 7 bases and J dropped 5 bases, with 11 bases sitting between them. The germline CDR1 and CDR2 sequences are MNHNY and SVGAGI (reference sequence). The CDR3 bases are TGTGCCAGCACCTCTAGTGAGGAGACCCAGTACTTC. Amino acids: CASTSSEETQYF.

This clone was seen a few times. The DNA for the CDR3 is TGTGCCAGCAGCGTAGAACCGAGCGGGGCTGGGGAGCTGTTTTTT. This codes for CASSVEPSGAGELFF. V usage is TRBV9 and J usage is TRBJ2-2, with TRBD2 identical over 7 bases. V lost 0 bases to trimming and J lost 8 bases; unmatched junction nucleotides: 7. This CDR3 has 15 residues. Looked up from germline, CDR1 is SGDLS and CDR2 is YYNGEE.

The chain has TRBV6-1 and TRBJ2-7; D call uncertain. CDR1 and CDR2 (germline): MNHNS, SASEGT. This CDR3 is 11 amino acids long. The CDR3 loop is CTCTPAYEQYF. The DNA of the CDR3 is TGTACATGCACACCAGCCTACGAGCAGTACTTC.

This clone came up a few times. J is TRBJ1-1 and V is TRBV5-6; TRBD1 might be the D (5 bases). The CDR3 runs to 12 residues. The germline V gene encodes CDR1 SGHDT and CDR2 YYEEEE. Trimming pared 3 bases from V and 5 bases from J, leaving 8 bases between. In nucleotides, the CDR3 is TGTGCCAGCAGCTCAGGGAAGACTGAAGCTTTCTTT. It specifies CASSSGKTEAFF.

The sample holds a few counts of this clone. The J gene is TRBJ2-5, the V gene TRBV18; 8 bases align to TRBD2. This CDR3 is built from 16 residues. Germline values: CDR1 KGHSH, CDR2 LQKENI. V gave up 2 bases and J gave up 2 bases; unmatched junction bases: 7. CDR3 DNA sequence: TGTGCCAGCTCACCAAACCAGCCGGGAGGGCAAGAGACCCAGTACTTC. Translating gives CASSPNQPGGQETQYF.

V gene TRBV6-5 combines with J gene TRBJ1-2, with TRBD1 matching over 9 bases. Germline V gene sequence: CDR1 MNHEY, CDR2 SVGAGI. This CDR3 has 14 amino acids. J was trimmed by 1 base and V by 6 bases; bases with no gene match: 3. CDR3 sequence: CASRGTGSNYGYTF. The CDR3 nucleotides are TGTGCCAGCAGGGGGACAGGGAGTAACTATGGCTACACCTTC.

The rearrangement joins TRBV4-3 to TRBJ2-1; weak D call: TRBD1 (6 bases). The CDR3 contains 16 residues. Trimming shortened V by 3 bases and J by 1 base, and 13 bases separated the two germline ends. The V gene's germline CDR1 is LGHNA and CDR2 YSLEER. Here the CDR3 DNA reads TGCGCCAGCAGCCACGGACAGCAGAAATCCTACAATGAGCAGTTCTTC. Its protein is CASSHGQQKSYNEQFF.

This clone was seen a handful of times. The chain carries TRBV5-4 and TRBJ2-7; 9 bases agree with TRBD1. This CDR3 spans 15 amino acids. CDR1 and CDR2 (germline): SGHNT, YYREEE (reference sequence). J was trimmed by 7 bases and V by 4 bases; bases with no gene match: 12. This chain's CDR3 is CASSTYGTGRGEQYF. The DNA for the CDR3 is TGTGCCAGCAGCACATACGGGACAGGGAGAGGGGAGCAGTACTTC.